Here is one T cell receptor beta chain with its context. Its antigen is undetermined. When replicate PCRs were run on sorted subsets, they used 150 to 200 ng DNA, about 30,000 T cell genomes. Only in-frame clones appear in the TCRdb table, and some are missing; sequencing was by immunoSEQ multiplex PCR. The sample records about 1 million clones, around 76% being singletons. The data were taken from a study of shared clonotypes between healthy human individuals. Findings and limits, study-wide: Rarefaction showed sorted-subset sequencing was incomplete despite large depth. In a handful of donors, around 4.8% of naive CD4 clonotypes appeared in common. Only blood underwent sampling, and tissue repertoires likely differ.

The V gene lost 6 bases and the J gene lost 3 bases, with 13 bases spanning the gap. CDR3 length: 14 amino acids. The germline V gene has CDR1 MGHRA and CDR2 YSYEKL. This chain joins TRBV4-1 and TRBJ2-3; D is unresolved. The specimen was memory CD4+ T cells sorted from blood. Subset defined: CD45RA-negative fraction. This receptor was obtained from a man in his late teens or twenties in good health. CDR3: CASRTRLGTDTQYF. The CDR3 DNA sequence: TGCGCCAGCAGAACGAGGTTAGGGACAGATACGCAGTATTTT.